A selection of T cell receptor beta chains follows, all from one sample in a study of radiotherapy plus CTLA-4 blockade in lung cancer. Generated by immunoSEQ multiplex PCR, the TCRdb table keeps only in-frame clones and is missing some. This sample has fewer than 55,000 clones, with around 84% found just once. Sequences were derived from peripheral blood, sampled from a patient treated with radiotherapy plus ipilimumab. Every receptor here comes from a human donor with non-small cell lung cancer whose response to radiotherapy plus ipilimumab could not be evaluated. CDR3s include the opening cysteine and the closing phenylalanine or tryptophan. Each record gives: D gene, V gene, CDR3 length, J gene, CDR3 protein. The D gene is left open where the match is weak.

>TRBD1|TRBV29-1|13|TRBJ1-4
CSVGTGVNEKLFF
>-|TRBV6-5|14|TRBJ2-5
CASGRLGGQETQYF
>TRBD1|TRBV4-3|14|TRBJ2-7
CASSQRTGPYEQYF
>-|TRBV6-5|15|TRBJ2-3
CASSYSSGSTDTQYF
>TRBD2|TRBV30|13|TRBJ2-3
CAWRAGGTDTQYF
>-|TRBV20-1|11|TRBJ2-7
CSALLRYEQYF
>-|TRBV4-2|14|TRBJ1-6
CASSQGENNSPLHF
>-|TRBV23-1|17|TRBJ1-5
CASSQSGPGGPPQPQHF
>-|TRBV4-2|14|TRBJ2-3
CASSAPEPTDTQYF
>-|TRBV9|14|TRBJ2-3
CASSPVLSTDTQYF
>TRBD2|TRBV29-1|18|TRBJ2-1
CSVEPYGDLAGSYNEQFF
>TRBD2|TRBV6-5|15|TRBJ2-7
CASSYPLAGVGEQYF
>-|TRBV11-3|13|TRBJ2-2
CASSLRSTGELFF
>-|TRBV6-5|13|TRBJ1-1
CASRSTGNTEAFF
>TRBD1|TRBV18|18|TRBJ1-5
CASSPVPSGGAGNQPQHF
>TRBD1|TRBV13|20|TRBJ1-2
CASSSTETYRDRGRPGGYTF
>-|TRBV19|13|TRBJ1-2
CASNTDRLYGYTF
>-|TRBV19|15|TRBJ2-2
CASSYDRMNTGELFF
>-|TRBV7-2|14|TRBJ1-2
CASSPDGKSYGYTF
>TRBD1|TRBV10-3|13|TRBJ1-2
CAISRDRENGYTF
>-|TRBV2|14|TRBJ2-7
CASSGGQSSYEQYF
>TRBD1|TRBV28|16|TRBJ1-5
CASSLGGQGDYQPQHF
>TRBD1|TRBV6-5|16|TRBJ2-3
CASSYSRTGGTDTQYF
>-|TRBV5-1|16|TRBJ2-1
CASSSLSHQDYNEQFF
>-|TRBV27|13|TRBJ1-4
CASSFNLGGKLFF
>TRBD2|TRBV9|16|TRBJ2-3
CASSVASGSSTDTQYF
>-|TRBV27|14|TRBJ2-7
CASSSRDFIYEQYF
>-|TRBV18|16|TRBJ2-2
CASSRITGSGPGELFF
>TRBD1|TRBV19|17|TRBJ1-2
CASRDQRTGNPIYGYTF